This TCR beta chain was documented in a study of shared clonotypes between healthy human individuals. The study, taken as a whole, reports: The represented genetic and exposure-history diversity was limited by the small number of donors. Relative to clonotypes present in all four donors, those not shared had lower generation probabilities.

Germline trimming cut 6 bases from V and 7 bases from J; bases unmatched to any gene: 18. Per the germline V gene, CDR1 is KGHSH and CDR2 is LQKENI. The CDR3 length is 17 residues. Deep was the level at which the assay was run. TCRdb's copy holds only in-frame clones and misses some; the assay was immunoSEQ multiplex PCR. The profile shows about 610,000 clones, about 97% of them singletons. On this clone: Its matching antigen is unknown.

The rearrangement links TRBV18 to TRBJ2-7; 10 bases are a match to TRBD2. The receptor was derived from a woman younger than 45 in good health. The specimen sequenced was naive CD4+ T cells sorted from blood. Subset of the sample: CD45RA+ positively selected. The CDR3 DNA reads TGTGCCAGCTCCCTAGACTTAGACAGCGGGAGGGCCGGAGAGCAGTACTTC. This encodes CASSLDLDSGRAGEQYF.